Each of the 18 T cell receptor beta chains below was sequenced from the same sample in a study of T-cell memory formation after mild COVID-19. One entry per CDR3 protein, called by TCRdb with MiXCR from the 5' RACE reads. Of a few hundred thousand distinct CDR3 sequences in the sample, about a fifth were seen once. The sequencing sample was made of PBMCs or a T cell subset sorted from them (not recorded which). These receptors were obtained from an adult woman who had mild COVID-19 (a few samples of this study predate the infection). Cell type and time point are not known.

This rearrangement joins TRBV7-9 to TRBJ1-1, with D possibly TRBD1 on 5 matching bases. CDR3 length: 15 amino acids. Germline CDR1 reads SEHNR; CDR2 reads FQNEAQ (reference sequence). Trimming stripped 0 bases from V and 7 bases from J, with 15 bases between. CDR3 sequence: CASSLAQGTSNEAFF. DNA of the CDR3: TGTGCCAGCAGCTTAGCCCAGGGTACATCGAATGAAGCTTTCTTT. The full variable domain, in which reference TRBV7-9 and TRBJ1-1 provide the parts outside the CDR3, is DTGVSQNPRHKITKRGQNVTFRCDPISEHNRLYWYRQTLGQGPEFLTYFQNEAQLEKSRLLSDRFSAERPKGSFSTLEIQRTEQGDSAMYLCASSLAQGTSNEAFFGQGTRLTVV.

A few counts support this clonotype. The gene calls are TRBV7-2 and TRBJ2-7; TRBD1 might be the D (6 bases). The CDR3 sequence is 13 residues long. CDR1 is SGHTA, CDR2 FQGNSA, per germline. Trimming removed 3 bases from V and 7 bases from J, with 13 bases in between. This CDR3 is CASSFDRSLEQYF. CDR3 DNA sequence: TGTGCCAGCAGCTTTGACAGGTCTCTGGAGCAGTACTTC. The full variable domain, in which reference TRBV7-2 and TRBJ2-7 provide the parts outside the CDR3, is GAGVSQSPSNKVTEKGKDVELRCDPISGHTALYWYRQSLGQGLEFLIYFQGNSAPDKSGLPSDRFSAERTGGSVSTLTIQRTQQEDSAVYLCASSFDRSLEQYFGPGTRLTVT.

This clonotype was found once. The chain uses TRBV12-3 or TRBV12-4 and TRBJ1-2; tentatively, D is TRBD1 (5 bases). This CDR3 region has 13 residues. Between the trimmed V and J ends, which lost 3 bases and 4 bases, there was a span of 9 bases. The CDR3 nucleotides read TGTGCCAGCAGTTTCTACGGGACCTATGGCTACACCTTC. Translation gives CASSFYGTYGYTF.

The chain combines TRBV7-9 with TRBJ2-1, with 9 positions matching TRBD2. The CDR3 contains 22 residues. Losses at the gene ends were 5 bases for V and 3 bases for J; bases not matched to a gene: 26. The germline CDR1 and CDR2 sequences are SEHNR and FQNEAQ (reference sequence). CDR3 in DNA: TGTGCCAGCAGCCCCGACGTCCTTAGCGGGAGCGCCCCCAGCGTGAACTACAATGAGCAGTTCTTC. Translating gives CASSPDVLSGSAPSVNYNEQFF.

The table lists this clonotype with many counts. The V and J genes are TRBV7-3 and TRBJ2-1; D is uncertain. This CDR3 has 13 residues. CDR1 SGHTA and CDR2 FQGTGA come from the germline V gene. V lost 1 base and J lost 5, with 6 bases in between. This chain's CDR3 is CASSLSLNNEQFF. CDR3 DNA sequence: TGTGCCAGCAGCTTAAGTCTGAACAATGAGCAGTTCTTC.

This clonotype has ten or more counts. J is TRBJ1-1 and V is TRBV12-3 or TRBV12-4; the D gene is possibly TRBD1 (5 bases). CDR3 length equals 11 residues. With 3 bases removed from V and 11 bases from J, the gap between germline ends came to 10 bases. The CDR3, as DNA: TGTGCCAGCAGTTTGGGGACCTGGGCTTTCTTT. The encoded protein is CASSLGTWAFF.

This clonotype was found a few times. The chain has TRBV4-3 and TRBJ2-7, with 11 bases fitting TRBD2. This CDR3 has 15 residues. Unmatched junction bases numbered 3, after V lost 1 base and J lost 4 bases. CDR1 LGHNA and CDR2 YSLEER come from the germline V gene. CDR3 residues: CASSQGASGRYEQYF. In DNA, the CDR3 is TGCGCCAGCAGCCAAGGGGCTAGCGGGAGGTACGAGCAGTACTTC.

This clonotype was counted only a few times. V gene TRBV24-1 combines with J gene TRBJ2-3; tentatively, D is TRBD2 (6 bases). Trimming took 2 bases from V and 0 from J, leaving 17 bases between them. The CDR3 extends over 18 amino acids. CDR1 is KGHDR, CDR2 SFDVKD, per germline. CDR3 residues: CATSDSPSWGTSTDTQYF. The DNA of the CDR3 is TGTGCCACCAGTGATTCCCCTTCTTGGGGGACTAGCACAGATACGCAGTATTTT.

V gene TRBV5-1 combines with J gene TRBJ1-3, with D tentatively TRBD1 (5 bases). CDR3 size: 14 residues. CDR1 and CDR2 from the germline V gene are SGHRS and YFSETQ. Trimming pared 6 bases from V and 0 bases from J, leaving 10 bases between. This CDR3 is CASKVGPSGNTIYF. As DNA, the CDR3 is TGCGCCAGCAAGGTGGGACCCTCTGGAAACACCATATATTTT.

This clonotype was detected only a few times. Here the CDR3 reads CASSQADGNYGYTF. In DNA form, the CDR3 reads TGTGCCAGCAGCCAAGCGGACGGTAACTATGGCTACACCTTC. The chain couples TRBV3-1 to TRBJ1-2; D is undetermined. The CDR3 runs to 14 residues. Germline CDR1 reads LGHDT; CDR2 reads YNNKEL (reference sequence). V lost 1 base to trimming and J lost 1 base, with 7 bases between them.

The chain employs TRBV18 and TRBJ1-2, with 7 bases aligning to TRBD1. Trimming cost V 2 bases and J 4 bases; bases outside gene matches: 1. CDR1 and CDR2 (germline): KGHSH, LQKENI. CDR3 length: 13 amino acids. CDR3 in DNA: TGTGCCAGCTCACCATGGGACAGCTATGGCTACACCTTC. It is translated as CASSPWDSYGYTF.

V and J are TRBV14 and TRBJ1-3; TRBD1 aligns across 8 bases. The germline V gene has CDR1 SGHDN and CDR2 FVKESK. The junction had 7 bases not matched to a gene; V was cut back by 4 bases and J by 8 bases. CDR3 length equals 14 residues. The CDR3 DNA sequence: TGTGCCAGCAGCCCTGACAGGGGCAAATACACCATATATTTT. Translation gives CASSPDRGKYTIYF.

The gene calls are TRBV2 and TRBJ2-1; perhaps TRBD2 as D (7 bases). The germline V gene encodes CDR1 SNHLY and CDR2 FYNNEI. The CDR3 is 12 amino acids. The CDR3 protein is CAKGGGAEEQFF. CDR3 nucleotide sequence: TGTGCAAAGGGAGGGGGGGCCGAAGAGCAGTTCTTC.

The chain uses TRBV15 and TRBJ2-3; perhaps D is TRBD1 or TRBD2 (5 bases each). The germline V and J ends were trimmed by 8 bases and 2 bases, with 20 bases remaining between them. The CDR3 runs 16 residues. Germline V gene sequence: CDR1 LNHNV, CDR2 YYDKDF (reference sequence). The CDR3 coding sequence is TGTGCCACCGCATCCGGGGACCGTTATTACACAGATACGCAGTATTTT. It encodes CATASGDRYYTDTQYF.

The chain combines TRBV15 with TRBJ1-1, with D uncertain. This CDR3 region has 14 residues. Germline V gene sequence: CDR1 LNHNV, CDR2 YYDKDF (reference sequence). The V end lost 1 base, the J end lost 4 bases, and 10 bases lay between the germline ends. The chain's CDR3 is CATSRVREVTEAFF. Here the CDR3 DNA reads TGTGCCACCAGCAGAGTGCGAGAGGTCACTGAAGCTTTCTTT.

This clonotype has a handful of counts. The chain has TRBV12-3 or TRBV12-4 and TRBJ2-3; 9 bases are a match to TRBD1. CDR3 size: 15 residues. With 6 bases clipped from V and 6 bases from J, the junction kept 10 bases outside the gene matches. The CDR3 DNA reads TGTGCCAGCAGCCCGGACAGGGGTGTGGCGGATACGCAGTATTTT. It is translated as CASSPDRGVADTQYF.

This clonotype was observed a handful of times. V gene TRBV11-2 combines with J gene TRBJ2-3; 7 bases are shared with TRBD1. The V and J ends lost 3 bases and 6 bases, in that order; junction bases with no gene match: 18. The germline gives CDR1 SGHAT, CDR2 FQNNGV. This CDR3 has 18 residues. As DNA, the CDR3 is TGTGCCAGCAGCTTCGCGTGGGGAGACAGGGATGGAAGGGATACGCAGTATTTT. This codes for CASSFAWGDRDGRDTQYF.

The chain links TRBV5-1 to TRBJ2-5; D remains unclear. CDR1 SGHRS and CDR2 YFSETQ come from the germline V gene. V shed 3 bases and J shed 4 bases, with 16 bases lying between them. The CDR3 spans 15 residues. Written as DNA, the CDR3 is TGCGCCAGCAGCTGGGCCGTATTGGGGTCAGAGACCCAGTACTTC. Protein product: CASSWAVLGSETQYF.